The clone carrying this TCR beta chain was found a few times. As yet, its antigen is unknown. This specimen belongs to a study of OX40 agonist ivuxolimab in advanced cancers. Findings and caveats of the study: Average numbers of expanded clones were greater in CD8+ T cells than in CD4+.

Enrollment shut out patients with autoimmune disease history or systemic immunosuppression. Per the germline V gene, CDR1 is MNHNS and CDR2 is SASEGT. Germline trimming cut 6 bases from V and 6 bases from J; bases unmatched to any gene: 6. The CDR3 length is 14 residues. Libraries were prepared by immunoSEQ multiplex PCR; TCRdb keeps only in-frame clonotypes and omits some of them. This sample has 100,000 or so clones, with about 92% found just once. The receptor was derived from an adult with an advanced solid tumor such as melanoma, head and neck, liver or kidney cancer. J is TRBJ1-5 and V is TRBV6-1; 9 positions match TRBD1. The sequenced sample was CD4+ or CD8+ T cells sorted from blood, obtained in a trial of the OX40 agonist ivuxolimab. The DNA for the CDR3 is TGTGCCAGCAGGGGGACAGGGAGGGTTCAGCCCCAGCATTTT. This gives the protein CASRGTGRVQPQHF.